This T cell receptor beta chain was recovered during a study of technical replicates of blood from a few donors. Data came from immunoSEQ multiplex PCR; TCRdb stores just in-frame clones and leaves some out. Seen here are tens of thousands of clones, roughly 92% observed once, and the top ten hold about 0.39%. Germline loops: CDR1 SNHLY, CDR2 FYNNEI. The CDR3 contains 15 residues. V dropped 4 bases and J dropped 2; count of bases not matched to a gene: 4. Specimen: T cells isolated from PBMCs. The chain uses TRBV2 and TRBJ2-1, with 8 bases matching TRBD2. This TCR was sampled from a human donor in good health. CDR3 residues: CASSGLAYPYNEQFF. The CDR3, as DNA: TGTGCCAGCAGTGGACTAGCGTACCCCTACAATGAGCAGTTCTTC.